Reported below is one TCR beta chain. Original handling: Amplifying reference gene primers gave estimates of nucleated cell counts. TCRdb's copy holds only in-frame clones and misses some; the assay was immunoSEQ multiplex PCR. That table supplies the V and J calls and clone size; D and trimming were determined from the DNA. This repertoire shows some 320,000 clones, about nine tenths found once; its top ten account for roughly 7%. Germline trimming cut 4 bases from V and 5 bases from J; bases unmatched to any gene: 11. This CDR3 contains 16 residues. Germline V CDR1 and CDR2: MDHEN, SYDVKM. The data derive from a study of blood T cell repertoires in COVID-19. About the research overall: Sample material is recorded as cDNA or gDNA derived from T cells, B-cell-depleted T cells, or PBMCs.

The chain is built from TRBV28 and TRBJ1-1; TRBD1 matches 9 bases. Specimen: peripheral blood. The clonotype was recovered from a woman younger than 45 who had recovered from COVID-19. This CDR3 is CASSSPSTGGRTEAFF. The CDR3 nucleotides read TGTGCCAGCAGTTCACCCTCGACAGGGGGTAGGACTGAAGCTTTCTTT.